The clone carrying this T cell receptor (beta chain) has only one observation. Following extraction, RNA underwent reverse transcription to cDNA, which served as the sequencing template. Sequencing used immunoSEQ multiplex PCR; TCRdb keeps in-frame clones, though not all of them. The table includes 200,000 to 250,000 clones, around three fifths detected once. This sample was included in a study of CD8+ T cells in alopecia areata. Study-level background: For 6 to 18 months, tofacitinib was taken, and 6 months off drug followed.

The source is a human donor with alopecia areata. The sample here was CD4+ T cells sorted from blood, taken at week 0.

The CDR3 loop reads CASSHGREQYF. The CDR3 DNA sequence: TGTGCCAGCAGTCACGGTCGCGAGCAGTACTTC. V and J are TRBV27 and TRBJ2-7; D remains unclear. V was pared by 5 bases and J by 6 bases, with 8 bases between. The length of the CDR3 is 11 residues. CDR1 MNHEY and CDR2 SMNVEV come from the germline V gene (reference sequence).